The T cell receptor beta chain described here comes from a study of ipilimumab plus nivolumab after autologous stem cell transplantation. In the study overall: Median doses per patient: roughly five ipilimumab, 7 or 8 nivolumab.

Study-wide findings and caveats: The authors say TCR, Treg and microbiome findings warrant further study.

V gave up 6 bases and J gave up 8 bases, with 16 bases separating them. Looked up from germline, CDR1 is SNHLY and CDR2 is FYNNEI. CDR3 length equals 13 residues. TCRdb's table, derived via immunoSEQ multiplex PCR, lists solely in-frame clones and lacks some. Of about 83,000 clones in the sample, about 83% were seen once. Starting 14 to 28 days after autologous transplant, ipilimumab 1 mg/kg was given. Dosing: nivolumab 3 mg/kg IV, weeks 1, 4, 7, 10, then every two weeks to week 26. Remarks on this clone: No antigen is known for it.

J is TRBJ1-2 and V is TRBV2; tentative D call: TRBD1 (6 bases). This sequence originates from a male donor with diffuse large B-cell lymphoma. Specimen: PBMCs, collected in a trial of ipilimumab plus nivolumab as post-transplant consolidation. As DNA, the CDR3 is TGTGCCAGCAGCGCTACAGGGAGTGGGGGCTACACCTTC. Protein product: CASSATGSGGYTF.